This TCR beta chain came from a study of identical twins. Whole-study findings and limits: Memory repertoires showed no such pattern, whereas abundant cord blood beta clonotypes carried fewer insertions.

TCRdb called the 5' RACE reads again in MiXCR, with one record for every CDR3 protein. The repertoire consists of about 900,000 distinct CDR3 sequences, with roughly an eighth occurring once and the leading ten covering about 1.5%. This clonotype showed up just a few times. The antigen is not known. Every sampled donor was Caucasian and healthy. Germline assignment: CDR1 DFQATT and CDR2 SNEGSKA (reference sequence). The J segment lost 3 bases and the V segment lost 3 bases, leaving 11 bases of the junction unmatched. This CDR3 comprises 16 residues. The same specimen was also included in a second study, on yellow fever vaccine responses in identical twins. That work states: On the reported evidence, twins' vaccine T cell responses seemed partly convergent and partly personalized.

This chain connects TRBV20-1 to TRBJ2-7, with 10 bases aligning to TRBD2. Sequenced: PBMCs. This receptor was obtained from a woman aged 18-29 years in good health. Here the CDR3 reads CSARGAGGPGLYEQYF. The CDR3 DNA follows: TGCAGTGCTAGGGGAGCGGGAGGGCCGGGACTCTACGAGCAGTACTTC.